These T cell receptor beta chains were read from a single sample in a study of T cell responses to AZD1222 COVID-19 vaccine. Here immunoSEQ multiplex PCR was the method, and the copy in TCRdb shows in-frame clones only, minus some. The profile shows 90,000 to 150,000 clones, approximately 90% of them singletons. The sequences come from peripheral blood, collected 28 days after the second AZD1222 dose. The source of these receptors is an adult who received the AZD1222 COVID-19 vaccine. The CDR3 runs from the conserved cysteine through the conserved F or W. The order of the fields is V gene, D gene, J gene, CDR3 protein, CDR3 DNA. D genes are given only for firm matches.

V gene: TRBV28
D gene: TRBD1
J gene: TRBJ1-6
CDR3 protein: CASSDLGQAAPNSPLHF
CDR3 DNA: TGTGCCAGCAGTGATTTAGGACAGGCTGCCCCTAATTCACCCCTCCACTTT

V gene: TRBV15
D gene: .
J gene: TRBJ1-2
CDR3 protein: CATSREEGDGYTF
CDR3 DNA: TGTGCCACCAGCAGAGAGGAAGGGGATGGCTACACCTTC

V gene: TRBV9
D gene: .
J gene: TRBJ1-1
CDR3 protein: CASSAIMYDTEAFF
CDR3 DNA: TGTGCCAGCAGCGCCATAATGTACGACACTGAAGCTTTCTTT

V gene: TRBV18
D gene: .
J gene: TRBJ1-1
CDR3 protein: CASSQSGTEAFF
CDR3 DNA: TGTGCCAGCTCTCAATCTGGGACTGAAGCTTTCTTT

V gene: TRBV29-1
D gene: TRBD2
J gene: TRBJ2-1
CDR3 protein: CSVESPLSGDSSYNEQFF
CDR3 DNA: TGCAGCGTTGAGAGTCCCTTAAGCGGGGATAGCTCCTACAATGAGCAGTTCTTC

V gene: TRBV30
D gene: .
J gene: TRBJ2-2
CDR3 protein: CAWSVERPGTGELFF
CDR3 DNA: TGTGCCTGGAGTGTTGAGAGACCGGGCACCGGGGAGCTGTTTTTT

V gene: TRBV18
D gene: .
J gene: TRBJ2-5
CDR3 protein: CASSPYGQQETQYF
CDR3 DNA: TGTGCCAGCTCACCATACGGACAACAAGAGACCCAGTACTTC

V gene: TRBV5-1
D gene: .
J gene: TRBJ1-2
CDR3 protein: CASSLEETRSGYTF
CDR3 DNA: TGCGCCAGCAGCTTGGAGGAGACCCGAAGTGGCTACACCTTC

V gene: TRBV24-1
D gene: .
J gene: TRBJ2-5
CDR3 protein: CATSDPRRGSQETQYF
CDR3 DNA: TGTGCCACCAGTGACCCAAGACGGGGAAGCCAAGAGACCCAGTACTTC

V gene: TRBV6-2/TRBV6-3
D gene: TRBD1
J gene: TRBJ1-2
CDR3 protein: CASSRDSSGYTF
CDR3 DNA: TGTGCCAGCAGTCGGGACAGTTCTGGCTACACCTTC

V gene: TRBV30
D gene: .
J gene: TRBJ1-2
CDR3 protein: CAWRLGAGGYTF
CDR3 DNA: TGTGCCTGGAGGCTAGGGGCGGGTGGCTACACCTTC

V gene: TRBV2
D gene: TRBD2
J gene: TRBJ2-1
CDR3 protein: CASSQAGASYNEQFF
CDR3 DNA: TGTGCCAGCAGTCAAGCGGGGGCCTCCTACAATGAGCAGTTCTTC

V gene: TRBV7-2
D gene: TRBD2
J gene: TRBJ2-1
CDR3 protein: CASSSTSGGVYEQFF
CDR3 DNA: TGTGCCAGCAGCTCGACTAGCGGGGGCGTATATGAGCAGTTCTTC

V gene: TRBV6-4
D gene: .
J gene: TRBJ1-6
CDR3 protein: CATDLRSSYNSPLHF
CDR3 DNA: TGTGCCACTGACCTTAGGAGCTCCTATAATTCACCCCTCCACTTT